Detailed here is one TCR beta chain. This entry comes from a study of blood T cells in healthy people across ages. It was with a sample-barcoded 5' primer and a J-beta primer mix that a second PCR of roughly 7 to 12 cycles was run. One entry per CDR3 protein, called by TCRdb with MiXCR from the 5' RACE reads. The sample includes around 1,500,000 distinct CDR3 sequences, 42% of them seen just once. The CDR3 covers 15 residues. Germline CDR1 reads MNHEY; CDR2 reads SVGEGT. V lost 4 bases and J lost 0, with 12 bases in between. The origin of this receptor is a young woman in good health. This chain joins TRBV6-2 or TRBV6-3 and TRBJ1-1; maybe TRBD1 (5 bases). The sample was blood. This CDR3 is CASSSIWDLNTEAFF. CDR3 DNA: TGTGCCAGCAGTTCAATCTGGGACTTGAACACTGAAGCTTTCTTT.